Shown below are 5 T cell receptor beta chains from a single sample sequenced in a study of blood T cell repertoires in COVID-19. The table came from immunoSEQ multiplex PCR; TCRdb's copy has only in-frame clones and leaves some out. Among 75,000 to 95,000 clones listed, around 90% were seen once. Sequencing input: peripheral blood. These receptors were obtained from a man aged 50-59 years with active COVID-19.

This sequence joins TRBV5-4 and TRBJ2-3; 10 bases are a match to TRBD2. Germline CDR1 reads SGHNT; CDR2 reads YYREEE (reference sequence). The CDR3 loop spans 17 amino acids. Trimming at V came to 3 bases and at J to 4 bases, leaving 11 bases not matched to a gene. The chain's CDR3 is CASSSSGGSRYADTQYF. DNA for the CDR3: TGTGCCAGCAGCTCTAGCGGGGGTTCTCGTTATGCAGATACGCAGTATTTT. Combining the CDR3 with reference TRBV5-4 and TRBJ2-3 gives the whole variable domain ETGVTQSPTHLIKTRGQQVTLRCSSQSGHNTVSWYQQALGQGPQFIFQYYREEENGRGNFPPRFSGLQFPNYSSELNVNALELDDSALYLCASSSSGGSRYADTQYFGPGTRLTVL.

This clone appeared once. J is TRBJ1-5 and V is TRBV27, with 7 bases fitting TRBD1. The CDR3 is made up of 14 amino acids. V shed 2 bases and J 2 bases; nucleotides not matched to a gene: 0. Germline lookup yields CDR1 MNHEY and CDR2 SMNVEV (reference sequence). Here the CDR3 DNA reads TGTGCCAGCAGTTTAGGGACAGGCAATCAGCCCCAGCATTTT. Residues: CASSLGTGNQPQHF.

CDR3 sequence: CASSLGFGRASEQYF. The CDR3 coding sequence is TGTGCCAGTAGTCTGGGTTTCGGGAGGGCCTCCGAGCAGTACTTC. V usage is TRBV19 and J usage is TRBJ2-7; 8 positions match TRBD2. CDR1 LNHDA and CDR2 SQIVND come from the germline V gene (reference sequence). Germline trimming cut 5 bases from V and 6 bases from J; bases unmatched to any gene: 12. The CDR3 extends over 15 amino acids.

CDR3 residues: CASSPGTSGIFNTGELFF. In DNA form, the CDR3 reads TGTGCCAGCAGTCCTGGGACTAGCGGGATTTTTAACACCGGGGAGCTGTTTTTT. The genes are TRBV2 and TRBJ2-2, with 13 bases identical to TRBD2. From germline, CDR1 is SNHLY and CDR2 FYNNEI. The CDR3 runs to 18 residues. V lost 5 bases and J lost 2; bases outside the gene matches: 8.

The rearrangement joins TRBV24-1 to TRBJ1-5, with D unclear. This CDR3 has 17 residues. V was trimmed by 3 bases and J by 2 bases, leaving 16 bases between them. CDR1 and CDR2 (germline): KGHDR, SFDVKD. The CDR3: CATSDNGRIVRNQPQHF. The DNA for the CDR3 is TGTGCCACCAGTGATAATGGGAGGATCGTACGCAATCAGCCCCAGCATTTT.